These T cell receptor beta chains were read from a single sample in a study of vaccination effects on CD4 cells after COVID-19. Assay: immunoSEQ multiplex PCR; the TCRdb copy retains only in-frame clones and omits some. The data show 55,000 or so clones, roughly 77% seen once. These TCRs are of unknown antigen specificity. The sample was CD4+ T cells from PBMCs cultured with HIV peptides, taken before COVID-19 vaccination. Source of these receptors: a human donor who had a prior SARS-CoV-2 infection. Each CDR3 is given with its conserved first and last residue. D genes are given only for firm matches. Expanded clones get a size class; other rows say once, few or many, or leave the size out.

CASSLDGRGTYEQYF,TGCGCCAGCAGCTTGGACGGGCGGGGGACCTACGAGCAGTACTTC,TRBV5-1,15,once,TRBD2,TRBJ2-7
CASSLRAGSGSDSPLHF,TGTGCCAGCAGCTTAAGGGCGGGGTCTGGTTCGGATTCACCCCTCCACTTT,TRBV9,17,few,.,TRBJ1-6
CASSHGSGKAFF,TGTGCCAGCAGCCACGGATCAGGTAAAGCTTTCTTT,TRBV3-1/TRBV3-2,12,.,.,TRBJ1-1
CASRRVYEQYF,TGTGCCAGCAGGCGGGTCTACGAGCAGTACTTC,TRBV5-8,11,.,.,TRBJ2-7
CASSQSGEGEQFF,TGTGCCAGCAGCCAGAGCGGGGAAGGTGAGCAGTTCTTC,TRBV3-1/TRBV3-2,13,.,TRBD2,TRBJ2-1
CASSLQVLPSPNEQFF,TGTGCCAGCAGCTTACAGGTACTACCCTCTCCCAATGAGCAGTTCTTC,TRBV7-2,16,.,.,TRBJ2-1
CASWEREAFNEQFF,TGTGCCAGTTGGGAGCGGGAGGCCTTCAATGAGCAGTTCTTC,TRBV2,14,once,TRBD2,TRBJ2-1
CASSTTGGIDTEAFF,TGTGCCAGCAGTACGACAGGGGGCATAGACACTGAAGCTTTCTTT,TRBV6-5,15,.,TRBD1,TRBJ1-1
CASSLAGSGEKLFF,TGTGCCAGCAGTTTAGCAGGGAGTGGTGAAAAACTGTTTTTT,TRBV28,14,.,.,TRBJ1-4
CSVSPGTPYEQYF,TGCAGCGTGAGTCCGGGGACCCCTTACGAGCAGTACTTC,TRBV29-1,13,.,.,TRBJ2-7
CASSQEWDATNEKLFF,TGCGCCAGCAGCCAAGAATGGGACGCAACTAATGAAAAACTGTTTTTT,TRBV4-3,16,.,.,TRBJ1-4
CASSQAAVDSPLHF,TGCGCCAGCAGCCAAGCGGCAGTAGATTCACCCCTCCACTTT,TRBV4-3,14,.,.,TRBJ1-6
CATSRRTGSDAWQPQHF,TGTGCCACCAGCAGGAGGACAGGATCGGATGCATGGCAGCCCCAGCATTTT,TRBV15,17,.,TRBD1,TRBJ1-5
CASSLAWGYHPQPQHF,TGTGCCAGCAGCTTGGCCTGGGGCTACCATCCTCAGCCCCAGCATTTT,TRBV5-8,16,.,.,TRBJ1-5
CASSFQGWDTEAFF,TGTGCCAGCAGCTTTCAGGGCTGGGACACTGAAGCTTTCTTT,TRBV5-8,14,once,.,TRBJ1-1
CASSQPLLNTEAFF,TGTGCCAGCAGCCAACCACTCCTGAACACTGAAGCTTTCTTT,TRBV4-2,14,.,.,TRBJ1-1